One sample yielded the 30 T cell receptor beta chains listed below, sequenced in a study of OX40 agonist ivuxolimab in advanced cancers. Method: immunoSEQ multiplex PCR; TCRdb's copy keeps in-frame clones and lacks some. The table records roughly 80,000 clones, 86% of them present only once. The source material was CD4+ or CD8+ T cells sorted from blood, sampled in a trial of the OX40 agonist ivuxolimab. These receptors all come from an adult with an advanced solid tumor such as melanoma, head and neck, liver or kidney cancer.

This clone was observed a handful of times. The chain couples TRBV15 to TRBJ1-5; D ambiguous. This CDR3 has 15 amino acids. V lost 0 bases and J 6 bases, leaving 12 bases between the germline ends. The V gene's germline CDR1 is LNHNV and CDR2 YYDKDF (reference sequence). CDR3 in DNA: TGTGCCACCAGCAGAGATTACGGGTCGGGTCAGCCCCAGCATTTT. Amino acids: CATSRDYGSGQPQHF.

This clone was picked up one time. The chain recombines TRBV9 with TRBJ2-7, with 7 bases lining up with TRBD2. Germline-derived CDR1 and CDR2 are SGDLS and YYNGEE. This CDR3 is 15 amino acids long. V dropped 3 bases and J dropped 2; count of bases not matched to a gene: 8. The CDR3 DNA reads as TGTGCCAGCAGCGCAGCGGGAACCGTCACCTACGAGCAGTACTTC. It is translated as CASSAAGTVTYEQYF.

The chain is built from TRBV11-1 and TRBJ2-5; 8 nucleotides line up with TRBD1. CDR3 length: 14 amino acids. Per the germline V gene, CDR1 is SGHAT and CDR2 is FQDESV (reference sequence). Trimming removed 5 bases from V and 3 bases from J; junction bases left unmatched: 5. The CDR3 sequence: CASSPRTGKETQYF. CDR3 bases: TGTGCCAGCAGCCCCCGGACAGGGAAAGAGACCCAGTACTTC.

This clone has more than one count but fewer than ten. The genes are TRBV7-6 and TRBJ2-1; TRBD2 agrees at 11 bases. This CDR3 spans 15 amino acids. The V and J ends lost 4 bases and 8 bases, in that order; junction bases with no gene match: 7. Germline V gene data show CDR1 as SGHVS and CDR2 as FNYEAQ. This chain's CDR3 is CASSYGLAGIHEQFF. Here the CDR3 DNA reads TGTGCCAGCAGCTACGGACTAGCGGGTATACATGAGCAGTTCTTC.

The chain has TRBV7-9 and TRBJ2-7, with D tentatively TRBD2 (7 bases). The CDR3 is 15 residues long. Trimming took 5 bases from V and 4 from J, leaving 18 bases between them. In germline, CDR1 is SEHNR, CDR2 FQNEAQ (reference sequence). CDR3 residues: CASSPGGGVSYEQYF. The CDR3 DNA reads TGTGCCAGCAGCCCCGGAGGGGGGGTATCGTACGAGCAGTACTTC.

The rearrangement uses TRBV5-4 and TRBJ1-4; no clear D gene. The CDR3 is made up of 12 amino acids. The ends were cut back, 7 bases at V and 0 bases at J, with 4 bases in the middle. In germline, CDR1 is SGHNT, CDR2 YYREEE (reference sequence). The CDR3 loop is CASGATNEKLFF. The CDR3 nucleotides are TGTGCCAGCGGGGCAACTAATGAAAAACTGTTTTTT.

CDR3 sequence: CASSLGGPGANVLTF. The CDR3 DNA reads TGTGCCAGCAGCCTCGGGGGCCCTGGGGCCAACGTCCTGACTTTC. The chain joins TRBV5-4 to TRBJ2-6, with D perhaps assigned TRBD1 or TRBD2 (6 bases each). This CDR3 comprises 15 residues. Deletions cut 4 bases from V and 2 bases from J, with 10 bases between. Looked up from germline, CDR1 is SGHNT and CDR2 is YYREEE (reference sequence).

The rearrangement uses TRBV7-2 and TRBJ2-2; no clear D. The V and J ends lost 1 base and 6 bases respectively, with 6 bases between them. The CDR3 contains 13 residues. Germline V CDR1 and CDR2: SGHTA, FQGNSA. This CDR3 is CASSLGASGELFF. The CDR3 DNA is TGTGCCAGCAGCTTAGGGGCGTCCGGGGAGCTGTTTTTT.

The rearrangement uses TRBV5-1 and TRBJ2-7; 9 positions agree with TRBD1. The J segment lost 5 bases and the V segment lost 9 bases, leaving 9 bases of the junction unmatched. The CDR3 loop spans 13 amino acids. CDR1 and CDR2 from the germline V gene are SGHRS and YFSETQ. CDR3 in amino acids: CANCGTGLHEQYF. DNA for the CDR3: TGCGCCAACTGCGGGACAGGGCTCCACGAGCAGTACTTC. Full variable domain (missing parts from reference TRBV5-1 and TRBJ2-7): KAGVTQTPRYLIKTRGQQVTLSCSPISGHRSVSWYQQTPGQGLQFLFEYFSETQRNKGNFPGRFSGRQFSNSRSEMNVSTLELGDSALYLCANCGTGLHEQYFGPGTRLTVT.

This chain joins TRBV30 and TRBJ2-3; no definite D call. Germline assignment: CDR1 GTSNPN and CDR2 SVGIG (reference sequence). The germline V and J ends were trimmed by 4 bases and 6 bases, with 8 bases remaining between them. This CDR3 has 11 amino acids. The CDR3 here is CAWTSRDTQYF. CDR3 coding DNA: TGTGCCTGGACCTCCAGGGATACGCAGTATTTT.

The chain couples TRBV19 to TRBJ1-2; no reliable D call. CDR3 length: 12 amino acids. The germline V and J ends were trimmed by 5 bases and 6 bases, with 10 bases remaining between them. Germline CDR1 is LNHDA and CDR2 is SQIVND (reference sequence). The CDR3 loop reads CASSREGNGYTF. Written as DNA, the CDR3 is TGTGCCAGTAGTCGAGAAGGAAATGGCTACACCTTC.

This clone was picked up one time. The chain carries TRBV27 and TRBJ1-2; D is possibly TRBD1 (5 bases). The V gene's germline CDR1 is MNHEY and CDR2 SMNVEV (reference sequence). The CDR3 length is 17 residues. Trimming cost V 5 bases and J 2 bases, with 21 bases left between them. The CDR3 DNA is TGTGCCAGCAGTCCCAGGGCAGGGTTGGTCCAGAACTATGGCTACACCTTC. It translates to CASSPRAGLVQNYGYTF.

The chain has TRBV11-3 and TRBJ2-2; no firm D call. Germline assignment: CDR1 SGHNT and CDR2 YENEEA. V was pared by 6 bases and J by 3 bases, with 14 bases between. CDR3 length equals 15 residues. The CDR3 here is CASRKRLSDTGELFF. The CDR3 DNA sequence: TGTGCCAGCAGGAAGAGGCTCTCTGACACCGGGGAGCTGTTTTTT.

The rearrangement links TRBV5-6 to TRBJ1-2; 8 bases match TRBD1. The V segment lost 0 bases and the J segment 3 bases; nucleotides outside the gene matches: 4. Germline V CDR1 and CDR2: SGHDT, YYEEEE. The CDR3 runs to 15 residues. CDR3 sequence (DNA): TGTGCCAGCAGCTTGGTGGACAGGGAGGACTATGGCTACACCTTC. This codes for CASSLVDREDYGYTF.

V and J are TRBV11-2 and TRBJ2-7; 8 bases line up with TRBD2. The CDR3 is 15 residues long. Germline trimming cut 5 bases from V and 4 bases from J; bases unmatched to any gene: 10. Germline V lookup: CDR1 SGHAT, CDR2 FQNNGV. CDR3 bases: TGTGCCAGCAGCCGCGCCGGGACTAGACGTTACGAGCAGTACTTC. This encodes CASSRAGTRRYEQYF.

CDR3: CASSPPLTGRRTDTQYF. The CDR3 DNA sequence: TGTGCCAGCAGTCCGCCCCTGACAGGGCGAAGGACAGATACGCAGTATTTT. The rearrangement uses TRBV28 and TRBJ2-3, with 7 nucleotides matching TRBD1. CDR1 is MDHEN and CDR2 is SYDVKM in the germline V gene. The CDR3 is made up of 17 amino acids. J gave up 3 bases and V 5 bases, and 14 bases lay outside the gene matches.

This sequence joins TRBV19 and TRBJ1-1; possibly TRBD1 for D (5 bases). Germline V gene sequence: CDR1 LNHDA, CDR2 SQIVND (reference sequence). The V and J ends lost 4 bases and 8 bases respectively, with 23 bases between them. This CDR3 has 16 residues. For the CDR3, the DNA is TGTGCCAGTAGTAGTAGGATGGGGCAGGCAACCTCCGAAGCTTTCTTT. Translation gives CASSSRMGQATSEAFF.

The CDR3 protein is CASTLTYYEQYF. In DNA form, the CDR3 reads TGTGCCAGCACCTTGACATACTACGAGCAGTACTTC. This chain joins TRBV6-1 and TRBJ2-7, with D unclear. The germline V and J ends were trimmed by 7 bases and 3 bases, with 10 bases remaining between them. CDR1 and CDR2 from the germline V gene are MNHNS and SASEGT. The CDR3 has 12 residues.

The chain uses TRBV6-6 and TRBJ1-5; D gene uncertain. The CDR3 contains 13 residues. Germline V gene sequence: CDR1 MNHNY, CDR2 SVGAGI (reference sequence). The ends were cut back, 3 bases at V and 4 bases at J, with 7 bases in the middle. CDR3 amino acids: CASSYIGNQPQHF. In nucleotides, the CDR3 is TGTGCCAGCAGTTATATAGGAAATCAGCCCCAGCATTTT.

CDR3 amino acids: CASSYGGRGRDQPQHF. CDR3 in DNA: TGTGCCAGCAGTTACGGGGGGAGAGGGAGGGATCAGCCCCAGCATTTT. The V call is TRBV6-6, the J call TRBJ1-5; D perhaps matches TRBD1 (5 bases). V was pared by 2 bases and J by 5 bases, with 16 bases between. The V gene's germline CDR1 is MNHNY and CDR2 SVGAGI (reference sequence). CDR3 length equals 16 residues.

This chain joins TRBV27 and TRBJ1-2; a weak D match, TRBD1 (6 bases). The CDR3 sequence is 12 residues long. CDR1 MNHEY and CDR2 SMNVEV come from the germline V gene (reference sequence). Trimming pared 5 bases from V and 7 bases from J, leaving 11 bases between. CDR3 residues: CASSRGVGGYTF. DNA for the CDR3: TGTGCCAGCAGTAGGGGGGTCGGTGGCTACACCTTC.

This clone was seen more than once but under ten times. V and J are TRBV30 and TRBJ1-2; D is possibly TRBD1 (5 bases). V lost 4 bases and J lost 4, with 22 bases in between. The germline CDR1 and CDR2 sequences are GTSNPN and SVGIG (reference sequence). This CDR3 region has 16 residues. The DNA of the CDR3 is TGTGCCTGGACCCGACTCGGGGCCTCGGCTAGCTATGGCTACACCTTC. Translation gives CAWTRLGASASYGYTF. Based on the CDR3 plus reference TRBV30 and TRBJ1-2, the full variable domain is SQTIHQWPATLVQPVGSPLSLECTVEGTSNPNLYWYRQAAGRGLQLLFYSVGIGQISSEVPQNLSASRPQDRQFILSSKKLLLSDSGFYLCAWTRLGASASYGYTFGSGTRLTVV.

The chain combines TRBV5-4 with TRBJ2-1; tentatively, D is TRBD1 or TRBD2 (7 bases each). The CDR3 totals 15 residues. V lost 4 bases to trimming and J lost 9 bases, with 20 bases between them. The germline CDR1 and CDR2 sequences are SGHNT and YYREEE (reference sequence). This CDR3 reads CASSQGGPSDGEQFF. Written as DNA, the CDR3 is TGTGCCAGCAGCCAGGGGGGGCCCAGCGACGGTGAGCAGTTCTTC. Full variable domain (outside the CDR3, taken from reference TRBV5-4 and TRBJ2-1): ETGVTQSPTHLIKTRGQQVTLRCSSQSGHNTVSWYQQALGQGPQFIFQYYREEENGRGNFPPRFSGLQFPNYSSELNVNALELDDSALYLCASSQGGPSDGEQFFGPGTRLTVL.

This rearrangement joins TRBV19 to TRBJ1-1; D not certain. V was shortened by 0 bases and J by 5 bases, with 7 bases between the two germline ends. CDR1 is LNHDA, CDR2 SQIVND, per germline (reference sequence). This CDR3 has 13 amino acids. CDR3 loop: CASSIDKGTEAFF. CDR3 DNA sequence: TGTGCCAGTAGTATAGATAAAGGGACTGAAGCTTTCTTT.

This clone was seen only once. The chain joins TRBV2 to TRBJ2-7; TRBD2 matches 11 bases. CDR3 length equals 15 residues. The germline gives CDR1 SNHLY, CDR2 FYNNEI. The V segment lost 6 bases and the J segment 2 bases; nucleotides outside the gene matches: 6. The chain's CDR3 is CASRAGTSGPYEQYF. The DNA of the CDR3 is TGTGCCAGCAGGGCCGGGACTAGCGGCCCCTACGAGCAGTACTTC.

CDR3 in amino acids: CVRSGGIQETQYF. The DNA for the CDR3 is TGTGTCAGAAGCGGAGGGATACAAGAGACCCAGTACTTC. This chain connects TRBV7-5 to TRBJ2-5; the D call TRBD2 from the table was never checked on the DNA. TRBV7-5 constitutes a pseudogene. There are 13 residues in the CDR3.

The rearrangement uses TRBV5-4 and TRBJ2-3; no definite D call. Germline CDR1 and CDR2: SGHNT and YYREEE (reference sequence). This CDR3 comprises 14 residues. Trimming cost V 4 bases and J 3 bases, with 12 bases left between them. DNA for the CDR3: TGTGCCAGCAGCCTATTCCTGGGAACAGATACGCAGTATTTT. This encodes CASSLFLGTDTQYF.

This rearrangement joins TRBV30 to TRBJ1-5, with a weak D call TRBD1 (5 bases). CDR1 is GTSNPN, CDR2 SVGIG, per germline (reference sequence). Deletions cut 4 bases from V and 5 bases from J, with 15 bases between. The CDR3 runs 14 residues. CDR3 nucleotide sequence: TGTGCCTGGACCCTCGGGGGGGAGGATCAGCCCCAGCATTTT. Its translation: CAWTLGGEDQPQHF.

This clone was counted between two and nine times. The chain joins TRBV27 to TRBJ2-2, with D uncertain. Trimming pared 7 bases from V and 4 bases from J, leaving 4 bases between. Germline CDR1 reads MNHEY; CDR2 reads SMNVEV (reference sequence). The length of the CDR3 is 11 residues. CDR3 nucleotides: TGTGCCAGCATCGGCACCGGGGAGCTGTTTTTT. It encodes CASIGTGELFF.

The chain combines TRBV18 with TRBJ2-5; the D is unclear. The CDR3 length is 11 residues. The V end lost 5 bases, the J end lost 5 bases, and 6 bases lay between the germline ends. Germline lookup yields CDR1 KGHSH and CDR2 LQKENI. The CDR3 loop is CASSKQETQYF. Here the CDR3 DNA reads TGTGCCAGCTCAAAACAGGAGACCCAGTACTTC.